This record looks at one T cell receptor (beta chain) sequence and its context. Under the authors' procedure: Reference gene primer amplification gave estimated nucleated cell counts. The method was immunoSEQ multiplex PCR; TCRdb's version includes in-frame clones alone and lacks a portion of them. That table is the source of V, J and clone size, and D and trimming were worked out from the DNA. The table shows over 130,000 clones, with around nine tenths occurring only once. The data stem from a study of blood T cell repertoires in COVID-19. Study-level information: Spain, Italy and the United States supplied samples that represented acute and convalescent COVID-19. PBMCs, B-cell-depleted T cells, or T cells were the source of the cDNA or gDNA that made up the material.

Germline V lookup: CDR1 MNHEY, CDR2 SVGAGI. This CDR3 is built from 13 residues. Between the trimmed V and J ends, which lost 2 bases and 2 bases, there was a span of 6 bases. This chain links TRBV6-5 with TRBJ2-5; D might be TRBD2 (5 bases). The specimen was peripheral blood. This TCR came from a human donor in a cohort sampled during active COVID-19. The CDR3 reads CASSYQRQETQYF. The CDR3 region has the DNA TGTGCCAGCAGTTACCAGCGGCAAGAGACCCAGTACTTC.